The 22 T cell receptor beta chains in this list originate from one sample, sequenced in a study of long-term antiretroviral therapy in people with HIV. Runs used v3.0 of the immunoSEQ assay and were done at survey level. Libraries were prepared by immunoSEQ multiplex PCR; TCRdb keeps only in-frame clonotypes and omits some of them. The sample includes some 20,000 clones, 87% of them seen just once. This specimen consisted of unsorted PBMCs, obtained 2.1 years after starting antiretroviral therapy. Receptor source: a man between 18 and 35 years old with HIV.

This clone was recorded a few times. The chain joins TRBV20-1 to TRBJ1-2; no reliable D call. Germline V CDR1 and CDR2: DFQATT, SNEGSKA (reference sequence). The CDR3 runs 9 residues. The CDR3 DNA reads TGCAGGCCCCAAGGTGGCTACACCTTC. Protein sequence: CRPQGGYTF.

Only a few counts were recorded for this clone. Other DNA variants within this sample encode the same CDR3. The rearrangement joins TRBV7-6 to TRBJ2-7; D tentatively reads TRBD1 or TRBD2 (5 bases each). Germline values: CDR1 SGHVS, CDR2 FNYEAQ. The CDR3 spans 13 residues. With 1 base removed from V and 3 bases from J, the gap between germline ends came to 7 bases. The CDR3 sequence is CASSLGGGYEQYF. DNA for the CDR3: TGTGCCAGCAGCTTAGGTGGGGGCTACGAGCAGTACTTC.

The chain couples TRBV10-3 to TRBJ1-2; D may be TRBD1 (5 bases). The germline CDR1 and CDR2 sequences are ENHRY and SYGVKD. Trimming left V 0 bases short and J 1 base short, with 9 bases between. The CDR3 is 15 residues long. The CDR3 DNA reads as TGTGCCATCAGTGAGTCGGGGACTCATAACTATGGCTACACCTTC. Protein product: CAISESGTHNYGYTF.

The rearrangement links TRBV6-5 to TRBJ1-2, with D possibly matching TRBD1 (5 bases). CDR3 length: 11 amino acids. Germline CDR1 and CDR2: MNHEY and SVGAGI. Trimming cost V 5 bases and J 6 bases, with 7 bases left between them. The CDR3 DNA reads TGTGCCAGCAGTCAGGGCGATGGCTACACCTTC. Translated: CASSQGDGYTF.

V and J are TRBV11-2 and TRBJ1-4; 7 bases map to TRBD1. The trim removed 1 base at V and 10 bases at J, leaving 3 bases unmatched. From germline, CDR1 is SGHAT and CDR2 FQNNGV. This CDR3 spans 13 amino acids. The CDR3 loop reads CASSLGAGGKLFF. For the CDR3, the DNA is TGTGCCAGCAGCTTAGGGGCAGGGGGAAAACTGTTTTTT.

The chain recombines TRBV27 with TRBJ1-5, with TRBD1 as a possible D gene (5 bases). Germline values: CDR1 MNHEY, CDR2 SMNVEV (reference sequence). The CDR3 sequence is 16 residues long. V lost 5 bases to trimming and J lost 6 bases, with 20 bases between them. CDR3 region: CASSPLIGTQGQPQHF. CDR3 DNA: TGTGCCAGCAGTCCTTTGATCGGTACCCAGGGTCAGCCCCAGCATTTT.

The V call is TRBV6-1, the J call TRBJ2-7, with 7 bases that match TRBD1. The trim removed 3 bases at V and 3 bases at J, leaving 23 bases unmatched. The germline CDR1 and CDR2 sequences are MNHNS and SASEGT. The CDR3 runs 20 residues. In nucleotides, the CDR3 is TGTGCCAGCAGTGACCATTGGGACAGTTCGCTATCAAGTTACTTCTACGAGCAGTACTTC. Translated, it gives CASSDHWDSSLSSYFYEQYF.

J is TRBJ1-6 and V is TRBV4-2; TRBD1 might be the D (6 bases). Trimming removed 2 bases from V and 1 base from J, with 9 bases in between. The CDR3 spans 16 residues. Per the germline V gene, CDR1 is LGHNA and CDR2 is YNFKEQ. CDR3 nucleotide sequence: TGTGCCAGCAGCCAAAAACAGGGATCCTATAATTCACCCCTCCACTTT. This sequence encodes CASSQKQGSYNSPLHF.

The rearrangement links TRBV6-5 to TRBJ2-1; TRBD1 might be the D (6 bases). V gave up 7 bases and J gave up 12 bases, with 19 bases separating them. CDR3 length equals 13 residues. Germline V CDR1 and CDR2: MNHEY, SVGAGI. Here the CDR3 reads CASNDVRRTAQFF. DNA of the CDR3: TGTGCCAGCAACGACGTCCGTAGGACAGCGCAGTTCTTC.

The chain links TRBV11-2 to TRBJ2-1; 10 bases align to TRBD2. J was trimmed by 6 bases and V by 6 bases; bases with no gene match: 14. CDR3 size: 17 residues. Germline CDR1 and CDR2: SGHAT and FQNNGV. This CDR3 reads CASRAPGGAGGLNEQFF. The DNA for the CDR3 is TGTGCCAGCAGGGCCCCCGGGGGAGCGGGGGGGCTCAATGAGCAGTTCTTC.

This chain joins TRBV5-1 and TRBJ2-7; D possibly uses TRBD1 or TRBD2 (5 bases each). Trimming took 5 bases from V and 0 from J, leaving 15 bases between them. This CDR3 has 15 amino acids. Germline-derived CDR1 and CDR2 are SGHRS and YFSETQ. This CDR3 reads CASRSGTRSSYEQYF. CDR3 coding DNA: TGCGCCAGCAGGTCAGGGACGAGGAGCTCCTACGAGCAGTACTTC. The variable domain in full, with the rest retrieved from reference TRBV5-1 and TRBJ2-7, is KAGVTQTPRYLIKTRGQQVTLSCSPISGHRSVSWYQQTPGQGLQFLFEYFSETQRNKGNFPGRFSGRQFSNSRSEMNVSTLELGDSALYLCASRSGTRSSYEQYFGPGTRLTVT.

This clone was counted only a few times. The rearrangement joins TRBV4-1 to TRBJ2-7, with 8 nucleotides matching TRBD2. V trimming: 1 base; J trimming: 1 base; junction bases outside the gene matches: 3. This CDR3 contains 15 residues. Looked up from germline, CDR1 is MGHRA and CDR2 is YSYEKL. The CDR3 loop reads CASSQVVAGSYEQYF. The CDR3 nucleotides read TGCGCCAGCAGCCAAGTGGTAGCGGGGTCCTACGAGCAGTACTTC.

The chain combines TRBV7-9 with TRBJ2-2; perhaps TRBD1 as D (6 bases). V was clipped by 6 bases and J by 0 bases, with 11 bases between them. Germline V gene data show CDR1 as SEHNR and CDR2 as FQNEAQ (reference sequence). CDR3 length: 15 residues. CDR3 amino acids: CASRLEGANTGELFF. The CDR3 DNA reads as TGTGCCAGCAGACTAGAGGGGGCGAACACCGGGGAGCTGTTTTTT.

The chain links TRBV4-1 to TRBJ2-1, with 14 bases identical to TRBD2. CDR1 and CDR2 from the germline V gene are MGHRA and YSYEKL. Trimming at V came to 7 bases and at J to 0 bases, leaving 8 bases not matched to a gene. CDR3 length: 18 residues. CDR3 protein: CASNPGLAGVPSYNEQFF. The CDR3 DNA is TGCGCCAGCAACCCGGGACTAGCGGGAGTCCCCTCCTACAATGAGCAGTTCTTC.

The V and J genes are TRBV15 and TRBJ2-7; 8 bases line up with TRBD1. Germline V gene data show CDR1 as LNHNV and CDR2 as YYDKDF (reference sequence). The length of the CDR3 is 16 residues. V lost 5 bases, J lost 5 bases, and 14 bases stayed unmatched. CDR3 region: CATSFPADRGINEQYF. In DNA form, the CDR3 reads TGTGCCACCAGCTTCCCTGCAGACAGGGGCATTAACGAGCAGTACTTC.

In this sample, this clone turned up once. The chain employs TRBV10-3 and TRBJ2-1; TRBD2 agrees at 9 bases. The CDR3 runs 16 residues. The germline gives CDR1 ENHRY, CDR2 SYGVKD. V was pared by 0 bases and J by 10 bases, with 10 bases of the junction left unmatched. The CDR3 DNA reads TGTGCCATCAGTGAGTCGGCTAGCGGGGAGGCATTCGAGCAGTTCTTC. Translation: CAISESASGEAFEQFF.

The V and J genes are TRBV6-6 and TRBJ2-7, with 8 bases identical to TRBD1. Germline loops: CDR1 MNHNY, CDR2 SVGAGI (reference sequence). CDR3 length: 14 residues. After removal of 5 bases from V and 2 bases from J, the junction contained 5 bases not matched to a gene. The CDR3 nucleotides read TGTGCCAGCAGTAAGACAGGGGATCCCTACGAGCAGTACTTC. It translates to CASSKTGDPYEQYF.

The rearrangement joins TRBV4-2 to TRBJ1-2, with D unresolved. The CDR3 runs to 12 residues. Germline CDR1 and CDR2: LGHNA and YNFKEQ. The ends were cut back, 1 base at V and 13 bases at J, with 13 bases in the middle. CDR3: CASSQVAGTSTF. In DNA, the CDR3 is TGTGCCAGCAGCCAAGTGGCCGGAACGAGCACCTTC.

This clone was detected a few times. The chain recombines TRBV7-2 with TRBJ1-5; D unresolved. Germline lookup yields CDR1 SGHTA and CDR2 FQGNSA. Trimming removed 3 bases at V and 7 bases at J, with 7 bases between. The CDR3 runs to 12 residues. In DNA form, the CDR3 reads TGTGCCAGCAGCTTGGGGTCCCAGCCCCAGCATTTT. It is translated as CASSLGSQPQHF.

The chain couples TRBV4-3 to TRBJ2-1; D gene unclear. The CDR3 loop spans 16 amino acids. CDR1 is LGHNA and CDR2 is YSLEER in the germline V gene. With 0 bases removed from V and 3 bases from J, the gap between germline ends came to 12 bases. The CDR3 loop reads CASSQERSEVYNEQFF. For the CDR3, the DNA is TGCGCCAGCAGCCAAGAGCGGAGTGAGGTCTACAATGAGCAGTTCTTC.

The chain uses TRBV6-6 and TRBJ1-2; 7 bases align to TRBD1. The V segment lost 5 bases and the J segment 5 bases; nucleotides outside the gene matches: 8. The CDR3 totals 14 residues. Germline V gene lookup returns CDR1 MNHNY and CDR2 SVGAGI (reference sequence). The CDR3 DNA reads TGTGCCAGCAGTCAGAGACAGGGAATTTATGGCTACACCTTC. Translating it yields CASSQRQGIYGYTF.

V is TRBV5-5 and J is TRBJ1-1; D ambiguous. The germline V and J ends were trimmed by 1 base and 3 bases, with 7 bases remaining between them. CDR3 size: 13 residues. Germline loops: CDR1 SGHKS, CDR2 YYEKEE (reference sequence). This chain's CDR3 is CASSLYSYTEAFF. In DNA form, the CDR3 reads TGTGCCAGCAGCTTGTACAGCTACACTGAAGCTTTCTTT.